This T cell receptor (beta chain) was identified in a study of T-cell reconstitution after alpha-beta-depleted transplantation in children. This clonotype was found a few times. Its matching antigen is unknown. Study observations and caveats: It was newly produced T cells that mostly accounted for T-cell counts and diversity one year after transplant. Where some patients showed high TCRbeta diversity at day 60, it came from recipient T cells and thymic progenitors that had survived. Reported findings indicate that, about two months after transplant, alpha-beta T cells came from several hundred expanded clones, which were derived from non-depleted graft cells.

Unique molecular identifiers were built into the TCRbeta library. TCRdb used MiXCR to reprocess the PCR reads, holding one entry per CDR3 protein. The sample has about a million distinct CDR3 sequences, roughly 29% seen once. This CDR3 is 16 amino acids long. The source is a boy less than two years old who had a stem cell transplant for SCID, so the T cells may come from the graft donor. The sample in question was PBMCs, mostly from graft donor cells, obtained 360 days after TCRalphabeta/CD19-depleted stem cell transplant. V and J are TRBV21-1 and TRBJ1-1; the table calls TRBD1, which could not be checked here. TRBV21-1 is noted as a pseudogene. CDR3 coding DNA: TGTGCCAGCAGCAAAGGGGCAGCCACGGGGGACACTGAAGCTTTCTTT. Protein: CASSKGAATGDTEAFF.